This TCR beta chain stems from a study of blood T cell repertoires in COVID-19. Whole-study context: Researchers got acute and convalescent COVID-19 samples from the United States, Italy and Spain. In each case, the material was cDNA or gDNA derived from T cells, B-cell-depleted T cells, or PBMCs.

J lost 8 bases, V lost 7 bases, and 11 bases had no gene match. The CDR3 is 14 residues long. Germline CDR1 reads MDHEN; CDR2 reads SYDVKM. Per the study methods: Quantification of nucleated cells was approximated via reference gene primer amplification. Sequencing used immunoSEQ multiplex PCR; TCRdb keeps in-frame clones, though not all of them. V, J and clone size are those of that table, while D and trimming were read from the DNA. Found here are over 200,000 clones, 83% of them singletons; the top ten hold roughly 8.2%. The TCR sequence derives from a woman in her forties or fifties with acute or convalescent COVID-19. The V call is TRBV28, the J call TRBJ2-4; 7 bases line up with TRBD2. Source material: peripheral blood. CDR3 in amino acids: CASTPGGSMDIQYF. The CDR3 region has the DNA TGTGCCAGCACCCCTGGCGGGAGCATGGACATTCAGTACTTC.